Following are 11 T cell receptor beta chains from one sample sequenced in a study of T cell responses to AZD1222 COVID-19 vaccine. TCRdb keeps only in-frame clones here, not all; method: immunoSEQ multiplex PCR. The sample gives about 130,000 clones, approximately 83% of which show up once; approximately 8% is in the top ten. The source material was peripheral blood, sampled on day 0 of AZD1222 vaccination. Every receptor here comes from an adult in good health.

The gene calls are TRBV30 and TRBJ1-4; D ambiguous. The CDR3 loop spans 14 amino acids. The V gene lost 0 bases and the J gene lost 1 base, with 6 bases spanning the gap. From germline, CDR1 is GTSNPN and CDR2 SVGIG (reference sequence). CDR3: CAWSVGLTNEKLFF. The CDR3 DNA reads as TGTGCCTGGAGTGTGGGGTTAACTAATGAAAAACTGTTTTTT. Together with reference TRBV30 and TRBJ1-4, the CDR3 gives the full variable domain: SQTIHQWPATLVQPVGSPLSLECTVEGTSNPNLYWYRQAAGRGLQLLFYSVGIGQISSEVPQNLSASRPQDRQFILSSKKLLLSDSGFYLCAWSVGLTNEKLFFGSGTQLSVL.

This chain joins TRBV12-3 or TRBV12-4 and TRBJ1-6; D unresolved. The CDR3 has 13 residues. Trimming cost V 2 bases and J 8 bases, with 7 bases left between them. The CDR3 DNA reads TGTGCCAGCAGTTTACTTCTGGATTCACCCCTCCACTTT. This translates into CASSLLLDSPLHF.

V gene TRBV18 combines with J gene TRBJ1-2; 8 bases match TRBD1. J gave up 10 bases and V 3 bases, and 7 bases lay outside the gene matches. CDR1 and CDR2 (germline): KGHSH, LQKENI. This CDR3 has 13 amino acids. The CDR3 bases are TGTGCCAGCTCACCCGGACAGGGAAGGGTCTACACCTTC. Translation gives CASSPGQGRVYTF.

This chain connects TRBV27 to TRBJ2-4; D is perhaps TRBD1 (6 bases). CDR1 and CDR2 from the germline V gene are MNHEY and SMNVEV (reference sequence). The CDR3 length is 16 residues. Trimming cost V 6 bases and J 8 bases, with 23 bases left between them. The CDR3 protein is CASRPIPPGDADIQYF. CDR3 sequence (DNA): TGTGCCAGCAGACCCATCCCCCCAGGGGATGCGGACATTCAGTACTTC.

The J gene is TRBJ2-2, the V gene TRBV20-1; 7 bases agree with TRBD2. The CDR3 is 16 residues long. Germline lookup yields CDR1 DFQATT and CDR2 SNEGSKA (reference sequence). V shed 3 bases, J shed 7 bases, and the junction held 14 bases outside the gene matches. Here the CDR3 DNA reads TGCAGTGCTAGTCCCTACCCTAGCGGACCTGGCGGGGAGCTGTTTTTT. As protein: CSASPYPSGPGGELFF.

CDR3 region: CASSEVSSGANVLTF. The CDR3 DNA reads as TGTGCCAGCAGTGAAGTAAGCTCTGGGGCCAACGTCCTGACTTTC. The chain is built from TRBV2 and TRBJ2-6; D not resolved. The length of the CDR3 is 15 residues. V was shortened by 1 base and J by 0 bases, with 4 bases between the two germline ends. Germline loops: CDR1 SNHLY, CDR2 FYNNEI.

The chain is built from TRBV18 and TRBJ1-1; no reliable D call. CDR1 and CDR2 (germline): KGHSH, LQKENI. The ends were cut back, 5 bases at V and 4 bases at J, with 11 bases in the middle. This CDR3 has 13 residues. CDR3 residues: CASSEEQPTEAFF. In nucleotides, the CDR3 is TGTGCCAGCTCAGAGGAACAGCCCACTGAAGCTTTCTTT.

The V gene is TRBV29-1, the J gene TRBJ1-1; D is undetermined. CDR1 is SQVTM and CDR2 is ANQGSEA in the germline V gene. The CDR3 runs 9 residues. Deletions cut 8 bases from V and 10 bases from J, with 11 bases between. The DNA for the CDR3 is TGCAGCAAGACCCTTGGAGCTTTCTTT. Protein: CSKTLGAFF.

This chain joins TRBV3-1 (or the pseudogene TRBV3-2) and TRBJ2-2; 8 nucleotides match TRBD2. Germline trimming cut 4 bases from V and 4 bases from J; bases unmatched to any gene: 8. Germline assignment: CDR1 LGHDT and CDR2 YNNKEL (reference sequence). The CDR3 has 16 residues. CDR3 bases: TGTGCCAGCAGCCCCGCCGGGGCGGGAGGCACCGGGGAGCTGTTTTTT. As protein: CASSPAGAGGTGELFF.

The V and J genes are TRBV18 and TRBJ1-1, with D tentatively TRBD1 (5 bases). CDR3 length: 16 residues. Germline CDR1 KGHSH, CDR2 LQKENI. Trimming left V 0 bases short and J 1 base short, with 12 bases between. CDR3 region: CASSPPGLGWNTEAFF. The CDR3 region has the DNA TGTGCCAGCTCACCACCGGGACTGGGGTGGAACACTGAAGCTTTCTTT.

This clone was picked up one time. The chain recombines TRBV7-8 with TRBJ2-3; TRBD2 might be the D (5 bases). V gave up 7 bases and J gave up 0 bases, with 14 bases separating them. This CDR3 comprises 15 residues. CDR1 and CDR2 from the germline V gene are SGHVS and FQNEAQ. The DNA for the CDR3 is TGTGCCAGCACCATGACCGAGGGTAGCACAGATACGCAGTATTTT. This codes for CASTMTEGSTDTQYF.